This T cell receptor beta chain comes out of a study of identical twins. Each CDR3 protein gets one entry after TCRdb re-called the 5' RACE reads with MiXCR. The table lists 250,000 to 350,000 distinct CDR3 sequences, roughly 8.6% of them singletons. This CDR3 spans 14 amino acids. Germline CDR1 reads SGHTA; CDR2 reads FQGNSA. V was cut by 5 bases and J by 2 bases, with 11 bases left in between. Study-wide results and limits: Whereas memory repertoires showed no such difference, abundant cord blood beta clonotypes carried fewer insertions.

In this sample, this clonotype turned up many times. What it binds is unknown. A further study also used this sample, focusing on yellow fever vaccine responses in identical twins. That paper states: As reported, the vaccine T cell response of twins seemed partly convergent and partly personalized.

Sequenced sample: memory (CD45RO+) T cells sorted from blood. The chain couples TRBV7-2 to TRBJ2-3; D is unresolved. The receptor comes from a young woman in good health. The DNA for the CDR3 is TGTGCCAGCAGCCTTCGACTTAACACAGATACGCAGTATTTT. It encodes CASSLRLNTDTQYF.